These T cell receptor beta chains were read from a single sample in a study of beta chain features in type 1 diabetes. Method: immunoSEQ multiplex PCR; TCRdb's copy keeps in-frame clones and lacks some. The profile shows a few hundred thousand clones, approximately 12% of them singletons. Sequences were obtained from naive CD4+ T cells from blood. The origin of the receptors is a young woman with type 1 diabetes. Both conserved end residues are trimmed from each CDR3. The order of the fields is J gene, V gene, CDR3 protein.

TRBJ2-5 TRBV18 ASSPDSGGETQY
TRBJ2-2 TRBV11-2 ASSLDPLKRGGELF
TRBJ2-5 TRBV5-1 ASSLAPPGTGVEETQY
TRBJ1-1 TRBV7-2 ASSLDTTGGLEAF
TRBJ2-4 TRBV30 AWSVRLAKNIQY
TRBJ2-1 TRBV6-5 ASSYFYRVGANEQF
TRBJ2-1 TRBV5-4 ASSLKGVWLDTYNEQF
TRBJ2-7 TRBV7-9 ASSSGYYEQY
TRBJ1-1 TRBV30 AWSVQGLDTEAF
TRBJ2-1 TRBV10-3 AVSSNEQF
TRBJ2-1 TRBV29-1 SVDSQYNEQF
TRBJ2-1 TRBV2 ASTLAGGPGEQF
TRBJ2-7 TRBV11-2 ASSPLSGRRHEQY
TRBJ1-5 TRBV27 AVGGASNQPQH
TRBJ2-1 TRBV7-9 ASSLLAGQSGEWNEQF
TRBJ1-1 TRBV5-1 ASSLDRDTEAF
TRBJ2-5 TRBV18 ASSPNTDSRETQY
TRBJ2-1 TRBV18 ASSPSSGRAFEQF
TRBJ2-3 TRBV6-1 ASSGIGGSRVY
TRBJ2-3 TRBV7-9 ASSSSPDTQY
TRBJ2-1 TRBV5-4 ASSYWSGLASNEQF
TRBJ2-3 TRBV29-1 SVVPNTQY
TRBJ2-4 TRBV30 AWEGPWTGAKNIQY
TRBJ2-3 TRBV2 ASSEKRATDTQY
TRBJ2-3 TRBV5-4 ASRVLAGPTDTQY
TRBJ2-1 TRBV18 ASSSPGLQSNEQF
TRBJ2-1 TRBV11-2 ASAGIAGGNEQF
TRBJ1-1 TRBV19 ASSWTLMNTEAF
TRBJ2-1 TRBV9 ASSAGTGGWDEQF
TRBJ1-1 TRBV7-6 ASSFSGHLTEAF
TRBJ2-1 TRBV5-1 ASSWDNIAEQF
TRBJ2-1 TRBV28 ASSLHTLAGGLRQF
TRBJ2-5 TRBV6-5 ASSEKTSRETQY
TRBJ1-5 TRBV19 ASSISGRNQPQH
TRBJ2-1 TRBV20-1 SGVSYNEQF